The present entry profiles one T cell receptor (beta chain) with its context. Its antigen is still unknown. The length of the CDR3 is 15 residues. V lost 3 bases, J lost 4 bases, and 16 bases lay in between. In germline, CDR1 is SGHAT, CDR2 FQNNGV. Time point given: patch test 1, 2 weeks after DPC sensitization. This sample's treatment: therapeutic diphenylcyclopropenone sensitization with weekly scalp DPC. These data originate in a study of human T cells and chemical hapten exposure. MiXCR, run by TCRdb on the RACE reads, gives a single entry per CDR3 protein. The top ten clones hold roughly 0.92% of a sample with about 120,000 distinct CDR3 sequences, approximately 15% of them seen once. Findings and limits, study-wide: PT1 expanded TCR counts and patch test score correlated positively.

This chain uses TRBV11-2 with TRBJ2-7; D unresolved. This sequence originates from a man aged 18 to 30 with alopecia areata. Some clones in this sample may be carry-over from other donors' samples. Sample: whole blood, taken in connection with sensitization to the hapten diphenylcyclopropenone (DPC). CDR3 protein: CASSFMRLGAYEQYV. CDR3 DNA: TGTGCCAGCAGCTTCATGCGACTGGGCGCTTACGAGCAGTACGTC.